A single sample gave rise to the 17 T cell receptor beta chains below, sequenced in a study of beta chain features in type 1 diabetes. Every isolated RNA sample was fully reverse transcribed, so sequencing captured expressed TCRB transcripts. This table comes from immunoSEQ multiplex PCR, and its TCRdb copy is limited to in-frame clones, with some not included. Of about 150,000 clones listed, around 10% are singletons. The sequencing input was central memory CD4+ T cells from blood. The source is a man between 18 and 29 years old in good health.

The table lists this clone with many counts. The chain has TRBV5-1 and TRBJ2-2; tentative D call: TRBD2 (6 bases). The length of the CDR3 is 15 residues. Germline-derived CDR1 and CDR2 are SGHRS and YFSETQ. V gave up 3 bases and J gave up 4 bases, with 13 bases separating them. This CDR3 reads CASSSMEGTTGELFF. The CDR3 DNA reads TGCGCCAGCAGCTCAATGGAGGGGACCACCGGGGAGCTGTTTTTT. Together with reference TRBV5-1 and TRBJ2-2, the CDR3 gives the full variable domain: KAGVTQTPRYLIKTRGQQVTLSCSPISGHRSVSWYQQTPGQGLQFLFEYFSETQRNKGNFPGRFSGRQFSNSRSEMNVSTLELGDSALYLCASSSMEGTTGELFFGEGSRLTVL.

On this clone: This likely came from a read error, as a far larger clone is one base away. The same CDR3 arises from other DNA sequences in this sample as well. The rearrangement uses TRBV15 and TRBJ2-1; 8 nucleotides align to TRBD2. Unmatched junction bases numbered 8, after V lost 0 bases and J lost 7 bases. CDR1 is LNHNV, CDR2 YYDKDF, per germline (reference sequence). The CDR3 has 16 amino acids. The CDR3 bases are TGTGCCACCAGCAGAGATCCGGGGAGCGGGAGTAATGAGCAGTTCTTC. This codes for CATSRDPGSGSNEQFF. Full variable domain (rest looked up from reference TRBV15 and TRBJ2-1): DAMVIQNPRYQVTQFGKPVTLSCSQTLNHNVMYWYQQKSSQAPKLLFHYYDKDFNNEADTPDNFQSRRPNTSFCFLDIRSPGLGDTAMYLCATSRDPGSGSNEQFFGPGTRLTVL.

This clone has only a few counts. The J gene is TRBJ2-3, the V gene TRBV11-2, with D possibly called TRBD1 or TRBD2 (5 bases each). V lost 5 bases, J lost 2 bases, and 14 bases lay in between. The CDR3 spans 15 residues. Germline assignment: CDR1 SGHAT and CDR2 FQNNGV. The CDR3 is CASSPRRDVTDTQYF. CDR3 DNA: TGTGCCAGCAGCCCCAGAAGGGACGTCACAGATACGCAGTATTTT.

This clone has ten or more counts. V gene TRBV7-3 combines with J gene TRBJ2-1, with TRBD2 matching over 12 bases. V shed 2 bases and J 7 bases; nucleotides not matched to a gene: 6. Germline-derived CDR1 and CDR2 are SGHTA and FQGTGA. This CDR3 has 16 residues. The CDR3 sequence: CASSLSRLAGANEQFF. CDR3 coding DNA: TGTGCCAGCAGCTTATCGAGACTAGCGGGAGCTAATGAGCAGTTCTTC.

The chain recombines TRBV30 with TRBJ1-6; D unclear. Germline lookup yields CDR1 GTSNPN and CDR2 SVGIG (reference sequence). The CDR3 loop spans 15 amino acids. Trimming cost V 3 bases and J 6 bases, with 15 bases left between them. This CDR3 reads CAWSASSWGNSPLHF. The CDR3 DNA is TGTGCCTGGAGCGCCAGCAGCTGGGGTAATTCACCCCTCCACTTT.

This clone was seen more than once but under ten times. The J gene is TRBJ1-1, the V gene TRBV6-5; D ambiguous. In germline, CDR1 is MNHEY, CDR2 SVGAGI. The CDR3 contains 9 residues. Trimming left V 5 bases short and J 8 bases short, with 3 bases between. The CDR3 region has the DNA TGTGCCAGCAGTAAAGAAGCTTTCTTT. Its protein product is CASSKEAFF.

This clone was observed a few times. V usage is TRBV7-2 and J usage is TRBJ2-1; TRBD2 is a possible D gene (6 bases). The CDR3 contains 14 residues. Trimming removed 5 bases from V and 6 bases from J, with 14 bases in between. Germline assignment: CDR1 SGHTA and CDR2 FQGNSA. This CDR3 is CASSPGLTANEQFF. In DNA form, the CDR3 reads TGTGCCAGCAGCCCGGGACTCACGGCCAATGAGCAGTTCTTC.

The chain links TRBV25-1 to TRBJ1-6, with 9 bases fitting TRBD1. The V and J ends lost 4 bases and 8 bases, in that order; junction bases with no gene match: 3. Per germline, CDR1 MGHDK and CDR2 SYGVNS. The CDR3 is 14 amino acids. The CDR3 sequence: CASSGQGVDSPLHF. The CDR3 DNA is TGTGCCAGCAGTGGACAGGGGGTCGATTCACCCCTCCACTTT.

This clone has a handful of counts. V usage is TRBV7-2 and J usage is TRBJ2-5, with D uncertain. V lost 1 base and J 3 bases, leaving 12 bases between the germline ends. The CDR3 is 15 residues long. CDR1 is SGHTA and CDR2 is FQGNSA in the germline V gene. DNA of the CDR3: TGTGCCAGCAGCTTAGGTGGCGGAACCAAAGAGACCCAGTACTTC. Translated, it gives CASSLGGGTKETQYF. Combining the CDR3 with reference TRBV7-2 and TRBJ2-5 gives the whole variable domain GAGVSQSPSNKVTEKGKDVELRCDPISGHTALYWYRQSLGQGLEFLIYFQGNSAPDKSGLPSDRFSAERTGGSVSTLTIQRTQQEDSAVYLCASSLGGGTKETQYFGPGTRLLVL.

The table lists this clone with a few counts. V and J are TRBV4-2 and TRBJ2-1; 10 bases match TRBD1. The CDR3 sequence is 15 residues long. From germline, CDR1 is LGHNA and CDR2 YNFKEQ. Losses at the gene ends were 6 bases for V and 0 bases for J; bases not matched to a gene: 2. For the CDR3, the DNA is TGTGCCAGCAGGGGGGACAGGGGCTCCTACAATGAGCAGTTCTTC. Its protein product is CASRGDRGSYNEQFF.

This clone showed up just a few times. V gene TRBV7-9 combines with J gene TRBJ2-7, with TRBD2 identical over 7 bases. V lost 5 bases and J lost 3; bases outside the gene matches: 4. This CDR3 region has 13 residues. In germline, CDR1 is SEHNR, CDR2 FQNEAQ (reference sequence). This chain's CDR3 is CASSPGGFYEQYF. The CDR3 DNA sequence: TGTGCCAGCAGCCCGGGGGGATTCTACGAGCAGTACTTC. The full variable domain, in which reference TRBV7-9 and TRBJ2-7 provide the parts outside the CDR3, is DTGVSQNPRHKITKRGQNVTFRCDPISEHNRLYWYRQTLGQGPEFLTYFQNEAQLEKSRLLSDRFSAERPKGSFSTLEIQRTEQGDSAMYLCASSPGGFYEQYFGPGTRLTVT.

This clone was counted a few times. The gene calls are TRBV4-3 and TRBJ2-1; TRBD2 matches at 8 bases. Trimming cost V 1 base and J 7 bases; bases outside gene matches: 3. Germline V gene lookup returns CDR1 LGHNA and CDR2 YSLEER. The CDR3 extends over 14 amino acids. The CDR3 nucleotides read TGCGCCAGCAGCCAAGGGGCGGGAGGAAATGAGCAGTTCTTC. Amino acid sequence: CASSQGAGGNEQFF.

V is TRBV29-1 and J is TRBJ1-4; 8 positions agree with TRBD1. CDR1 and CDR2 (germline): SQVTM, ANQGSEA. Trimming removed 5 bases from V and 2 bases from J; junction bases left unmatched: 7. CDR3 length: 15 amino acids. The CDR3 DNA is TGCAGCGTTAGTACAGGGGGTGCGACTAATGAAAAACTGTTTTTT. It translates to CSVSTGGATNEKLFF.

A few counts support this clone. This chain uses TRBV29-1 with TRBJ1-1; unclear D gene. This CDR3 comprises 12 residues. Trimming removed 3 bases at V and 1 base at J, with 6 bases between. Germline V gene data show CDR1 as SQVTM and CDR2 as ANQGSEA. CDR3 bases: TGCAGCGTTGACTACACGAACACTGAAGCTTTCTTT. Translating gives CSVDYTNTEAFF. The entire variable domain, with the rest obtained from reference TRBV29-1 and TRBJ1-1, is as follows: SAVISQKPSRDICQRGTSLTIQCQVDSQVTMMFWYRQQPGQSLTLIATANQGSEATYESGFVIDKFPISRPNLTFSTLTVSNMSPEDSSIYLCSVDYTNTEAFFGQGTRLTVV.

V and J are TRBV6-5 and TRBJ1-2; 7 bases match TRBD1. Germline V lookup: CDR1 MNHEY, CDR2 SVGAGI. After removal of 0 bases from V and 4 bases from J, the junction contained 2 bases not matched to a gene. CDR3 size: 14 residues. The CDR3 bases are TGTGCCAGCAGTTACTCGAAGGGGGCCTATGGCTACACCTTC. Protein: CASSYSKGAYGYTF.

The chain combines TRBV29-1 with TRBJ2-3; 8 nucleotides agree with TRBD2. CDR3 size: 13 residues. The junction had 3 bases not matched to a gene; V was cut back by 1 base and J by 6 bases. Germline CDR1 reads SQVTM; CDR2 reads ANQGSEA. DNA of the CDR3: TGCAGCGTTGAAGGCCCGGGGGGGGATACGCAGTATTTT. Translated, it gives CSVEGPGGDTQYF.

V is TRBV6-5 and J is TRBJ1-1, with D possibly being TRBD1 (6 bases). Looked up from germline, CDR1 is MNHEY and CDR2 is SVGAGI. The CDR3 covers 15 residues. V gave up 10 bases and J gave up 11 bases, with 29 bases separating them. The CDR3 protein is CAISQGPGVGDHAFF. CDR3 DNA sequence: TGTGCCATCAGCCAGGGGCCGGGCGTCGGAGATCATGCTTTCTTT.